The 24 T cell receptor beta chains below were found in one sample sequenced in a study of shared clonotypes between healthy human individuals. Clones were read by immunoSEQ multiplex PCR, and TCRdb kept only the in-frame ones, dropping some. Of hundreds of thousands of clones listed, around 92% are singletons. Naive-designated CD8 cells lacked CD45RO, were positively enriched for CCR7, and omitted terminally differentiated effector memory CD45RA+ cells. Sequences were obtained from naive CD8+ T cells sorted from blood. The receptors here all came from a man aged 30 to 39 in good health.

The rearrangement joins TRBV27 to TRBJ1-2; D not resolved. V lost 6 bases and J lost 0, with 20 bases in between. This CDR3 spans 17 amino acids. CDR1 is MNHEY, CDR2 SMNVEV, per germline (reference sequence). CDR3 sequence (DNA): TGTGCCAGCAGCCCTATTGACATTGCGGTTGCTAACTATGGCTACACCTTC. This codes for CASSPIDIAVANYGYTF.

The chain has TRBV14 and TRBJ2-7; no definite D call. The CDR3 spans 13 residues. V lost 3 bases and J 2 bases, leaving 8 bases between the germline ends. The germline V gene encodes CDR1 SGHDN and CDR2 FVKESK. CDR3 DNA: TGTGCCAGCAGCCAGGTTACTCCCTACGAGCAGTACTTC. This translates into CASSQVTPYEQYF.

In this sample, this clone turned up once. The chain is built from TRBV5-4 and TRBJ2-3; the D gene is possibly TRBD2 (6 bases). The CDR3 has 16 amino acids. CDR1 and CDR2 (germline): SGHNT, YYREEE (reference sequence). With 4 bases removed from V and 0 bases from J, the gap between germline ends came to 15 bases. The CDR3 DNA sequence: TGTGCCAGCAGCCCCGAGTGGGGAGGAAGCACAGATACGCAGTATTTT. Amino acid sequence: CASSPEWGGSTDTQYF.

The chain employs TRBV4-1 and TRBJ1-4, with D perhaps TRBD1 (6 bases). Per the germline V gene, CDR1 is MGHRA and CDR2 is YSYEKL. Trimming removed 4 bases from V and 8 bases from J, with 14 bases in between. The length of the CDR3 is 14 residues. CDR3 in DNA: TGCGCCAGCAGCCCACAGGGAAGATTCGAAAAACTGTTTTTT. Its protein is CASSPQGRFEKLFF.

V and J are TRBV27 and TRBJ2-3, with 9 nucleotides matching TRBD2. Germline V lookup: CDR1 MNHEY, CDR2 SMNVEV (reference sequence). After removal of 2 bases from V and 0 bases from J, the junction contained 3 bases not matched to a gene. This CDR3 has 16 amino acids. Here the CDR3 DNA reads TGTGCCAGCAGTTTAGCGGGAGGGTTCAGCACAGATACGCAGTATTTT. Amino acids: CASSLAGGFSTDTQYF.

The CDR3 here is CASSLMAGDASSYNEQFF. In DNA, the CDR3 is TGTGCCAGCAGCTTAATGGCGGGGGACGCGAGCTCCTACAATGAGCAGTTCTTC. The genes are TRBV7-3 and TRBJ2-1; 7 nucleotides align to TRBD2. From germline, CDR1 is SGHTA and CDR2 FQGTGA. The length of the CDR3 is 18 residues. The junction had 9 bases not matched to a gene; V was cut back by 1 base and J by 0 bases.

As regards this clone: Its ends do not fully match the called genes, so a read error is possible. This chain connects TRBV10-2 to TRBJ2-1; D call uncertain. The CDR3 totals 13 residues. Germline assignment: CDR1 WSHSY and CDR2 SAAADI. The CDR3 DNA reads TGCGCGAGCAACCATAACCCCTACAATGAGCAGTTCTTC. Translated, it gives CASNHNPYNEQFF.

This rearrangement joins TRBV7-2 to TRBJ2-7; 8 bases are shared with TRBD2. J lost 0 bases, V lost 5 bases, and 18 bases had no gene match. CDR1 and CDR2 (germline): SGHTA, FQGNSA. The CDR3 runs 19 residues. For the CDR3, the DNA is TGTGCCAGCAGCCCCCTGATGAGCGGGAGTTATAGTCTCTCCTACGAGCAGTACTTC. Amino acids: CASSPLMSGSYSLSYEQYF.

Concerning this clone: The sample holds other DNA sequences that translate to the same CDR3. This chain joins TRBV9 and TRBJ2-3, with D perhaps TRBD2 (5 bases). This CDR3 is built from 15 residues. The germline V gene has CDR1 SGDLS and CDR2 YYNGEE. The V and J ends lost 0 bases and 0 bases respectively, with 8 bases between them. For the CDR3, the DNA is TGTGCCAGCAGCGTAGGGGCGGGCAGCACAGATACGCAGTATTTT. It specifies CASSVGAGSTDTQYF.

This chain joins TRBV9 and TRBJ2-7, with D uncertain. Trimming pared 4 bases from V and 0 bases from J, leaving 11 bases between. Germline V CDR1 and CDR2: SGDLS, YYNGEE. The CDR3 is 14 amino acids. Here the CDR3 DNA reads TGTGCCAGCAGCCTCACCGGGTCCTCCTACGAGCAGTACTTC. Translated: CASSLTGSSYEQYF.

The CDR3 spells CASSWGLDTQYF. CDR3 DNA: TGTGCCAGCAGCTGGGGGCTAGATACGCAGTATTTT. The genes are TRBV28 and TRBJ2-3; a weak D match, TRBD1 (6 bases). V lost 6 bases and J 5 bases, leaving 9 bases between the germline ends. The CDR3 is 12 amino acids. The germline CDR1 and CDR2 sequences are MDHEN and SYDVKM. Based on the CDR3 plus reference TRBV28 and TRBJ2-3, the full variable domain is DVKVTQSSRYLVKRTGEKVFLECVQDMDHENMFWYRQDPGLGLRLIYFSYDVKMKEKGDIPEGYSVSREKKERFSLILESASTNQTSMYLCASSWGLDTQYFGPGTRLTVL.

Comment on this clone: At the DNA level, this CDR3 is encoded by other sequences in the same sample as well. This chain links TRBV27 with TRBJ2-7, with D maybe TRBD1 (7 bases). CDR1 and CDR2 (germline): MNHEY, SMNVEV (reference sequence). The CDR3 is 15 amino acids. The V end lost 2 bases, the J end lost 2 bases, and 13 bases lay between the germline ends. The CDR3 protein is CASSLSAGGTYEQYF. In DNA form, the CDR3 reads TGTGCCAGCAGTTTAAGTGCAGGGGGGACCTACGAGCAGTACTTC.

The chain combines TRBV9 with TRBJ2-3, with D possibly matching TRBD2 (6 bases). Per germline, CDR1 SGDLS and CDR2 YYNGEE. V dropped 4 bases and J dropped 2 bases, with 8 bases sitting between them. This CDR3 region has 13 residues. DNA for the CDR3: TGTGCCAGCAGCCCGGGGGTCACAGATACGCAGTATTTT. Residues: CASSPGVTDTQYF.

This chain connects TRBV7-3 to TRBJ2-3; weak D call: TRBD2 (6 bases). V was clipped by 2 bases and J by 4 bases, with 16 bases between them. CDR3 length: 16 residues. The germline CDR1 and CDR2 sequences are SGHTA and FQGTGA. The CDR3 protein is CASSLASSVTSDTQYF. The CDR3, as DNA: TGTGCCAGCAGCTTAGCGTCTAGCGTTACTTCAGATACGCAGTATTTT.

The chain couples TRBV27 to TRBJ2-5, with 7 bases that match TRBD2. There are 11 residues in the CDR3. CDR1 is MNHEY and CDR2 is SMNVEV in the germline V gene (reference sequence). J lost 7 bases, V lost 8 bases, and 4 bases had no gene match. The CDR3 protein is CASRGGGTQYF. In DNA, the CDR3 is TGTGCCAGCCGGGGCGGGGGGACCCAGTACTTC.

The chain recombines TRBV7-8 with TRBJ2-1; 7 bases are shared with TRBD2. The CDR3 covers 14 residues. The junction had 2 bases not matched to a gene; V was cut back by 1 base and J by 5 bases. From germline, CDR1 is SGHVS and CDR2 FQNEAQ. CDR3 region: CASSLERGNNEQFF. The CDR3 region has the DNA TGTGCCAGCAGCTTAGAGCGGGGAAACAATGAGCAGTTCTTC. The complete variable domain, with remaining parts taken from reference TRBV7-8 and TRBJ2-1, reads GAGVSQSPRYKVAKRGQDVALRCDPISGHVSLFWYQQALGQGPEFLTYFQNEAQLDKSGLPSDRFFAERPEGSVSTLKIQRTQQEDSAVYLCASSLERGNNEQFFGPGTRLTVL.

The chain joins TRBV27 to TRBJ1-2; TRBD1 might be the D (5 bases). The germline V gene encodes CDR1 MNHEY and CDR2 SMNVEV (reference sequence). Between the trimmed V and J ends, which lost 3 bases and 6 bases, there was a span of 23 bases. The CDR3 runs to 17 residues. CDR3 amino acids: CASSFSLRQTAIDGYTF. The CDR3 DNA is TGTGCCAGCAGTTTCTCTCTTCGACAGACTGCTATAGATGGCTACACCTTC.

The gene calls are TRBV27 and TRBJ2-1, with TRBD2 as a possible D gene (5 bases). Germline V lookup: CDR1 MNHEY, CDR2 SMNVEV (reference sequence). Trimming left V 0 bases short and J 14 bases short, with 14 bases between. CDR3 length: 13 amino acids. CDR3 sequence: CASSLSTQTREFF. Written as DNA, the CDR3 is TGTGCCAGCAGTTTATCAACCCAAACTAGGGAGTTCTTC.

The chain carries TRBV10-3 and TRBJ1-4; 7 bases match TRBD1. V lost 8 bases and J lost 8; bases outside the gene matches: 11. Germline-derived CDR1 and CDR2 are ENHRY and SYGVKD. The length of the CDR3 is 14 residues. The chain's CDR3 is CAIGDRDSGEKLFF. The CDR3 bases are TGTGCCATCGGGGACCGGGACAGCGGAGAAAAACTGTTTTTT.

The V call is TRBV27, the J call TRBJ1-5; a weak D match, TRBD1 (5 bases). There are 14 residues in the CDR3. V shed 4 bases and J shed 0 bases, with 7 bases lying between them. The V gene's germline CDR1 is MNHEY and CDR2 SMNVEV (reference sequence). The CDR3 DNA reads as TGTGCCAGCAGTTCCCAGGGTAGCAATCAGCCCCAGCATTTT. Amino acid sequence: CASSSQGSNQPQHF.

The V call is TRBV7-9, the J call TRBJ2-5, with D tentatively TRBD1 or TRBD2 (5 bases each). Germline V CDR1 and CDR2: SEHNR, FQNEAQ (reference sequence). The length of the CDR3 is 17 residues. Between the trimmed V and J ends, which lost 6 bases and 1 base, there was a span of 21 bases. CDR3 nucleotide sequence: TGTGCCAGCAGATCACGATCGGGACCGCTCCCCCAAGAGACCCAGTACTTC. This encodes CASRSRSGPLPQETQYF.

The gene calls are TRBV19 and TRBJ1-1; the D gene is possibly TRBD1 (5 bases). The length of the CDR3 is 12 residues. Germline V CDR1 and CDR2: LNHDA, SQIVND (reference sequence). V was pared by 4 bases and J by 4 bases, with 7 bases between. The CDR3 region is CASSTGFTEAFF. The DNA for the CDR3 is TGTGCCAGTAGTACAGGGTTCACTGAAGCTTTCTTT.

The chain combines TRBV30 with TRBJ2-2; the D gene could be TRBD1 or TRBD2 (6 bases each). V lost 1 base and J 7 bases, leaving 13 bases between the germline ends. This CDR3 is built from 14 residues. Germline V gene lookup returns CDR1 GTSNPN and CDR2 SVGIG (reference sequence). CDR3 bases: TGTGCCTGGAGTGCAGTACAGGGACTCGGGGAGCTGTTTTTT. Its protein product is CAWSAVQGLGELFF. Based on the CDR3 plus reference TRBV30 and TRBJ2-2, the full variable domain is SQTIHQWPATLVQPVGSPLSLECTVEGTSNPNLYWYRQAAGRGLQLLFYSVGIGQISSEVPQNLSASRPQDRQFILSSKKLLLSDSGFYLCAWSAVQGLGELFFGEGSRLTVL.

This chain joins TRBV11-2 and TRBJ2-2; D is unresolved. The V end lost 4 bases, the J end lost 6 bases, and 18 bases lay between the germline ends. This CDR3 contains 16 residues. Germline-derived CDR1 and CDR2 are SGHAT and FQNNGV. As DNA, the CDR3 is TGTGCCAGCAGCTCTTGGGGTGTAATAGCCCCCGGGGAGCTGTTTTTT. It specifies CASSSWGVIAPGELFF.